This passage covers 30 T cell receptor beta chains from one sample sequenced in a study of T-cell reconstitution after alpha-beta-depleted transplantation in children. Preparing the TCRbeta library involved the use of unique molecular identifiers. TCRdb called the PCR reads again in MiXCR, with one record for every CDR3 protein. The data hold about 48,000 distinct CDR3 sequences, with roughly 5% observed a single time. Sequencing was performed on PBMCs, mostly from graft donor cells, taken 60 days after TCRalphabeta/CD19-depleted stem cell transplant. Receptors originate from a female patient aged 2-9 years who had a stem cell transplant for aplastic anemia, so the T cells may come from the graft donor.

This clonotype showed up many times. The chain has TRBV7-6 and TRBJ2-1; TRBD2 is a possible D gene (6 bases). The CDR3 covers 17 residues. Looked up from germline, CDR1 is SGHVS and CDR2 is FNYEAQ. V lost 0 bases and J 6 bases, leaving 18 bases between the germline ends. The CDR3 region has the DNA TGTGCCAGCAGCTTAGCAAACGGACTAAAGACGATCAATGAGCAGTTCTTC. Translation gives CASSLANGLKTINEQFF.

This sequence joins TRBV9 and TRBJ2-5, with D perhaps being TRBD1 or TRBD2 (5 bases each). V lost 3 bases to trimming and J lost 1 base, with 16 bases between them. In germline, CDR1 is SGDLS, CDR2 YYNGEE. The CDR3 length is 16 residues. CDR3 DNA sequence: TGTGCCAGCAGCGGCCCAGGCACCGGGGCCCAAGAGACCCAGTACTTC. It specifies CASSGPGTGAQETQYF.

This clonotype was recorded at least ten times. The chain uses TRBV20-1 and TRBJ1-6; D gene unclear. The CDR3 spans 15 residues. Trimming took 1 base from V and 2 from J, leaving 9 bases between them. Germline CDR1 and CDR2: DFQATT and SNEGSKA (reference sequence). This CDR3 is CSARARGAYNSPLHF. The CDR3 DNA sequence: TGCAGTGCTAGAGCGCGGGGAGCCTATAATTCACCCCTCCACTTT.

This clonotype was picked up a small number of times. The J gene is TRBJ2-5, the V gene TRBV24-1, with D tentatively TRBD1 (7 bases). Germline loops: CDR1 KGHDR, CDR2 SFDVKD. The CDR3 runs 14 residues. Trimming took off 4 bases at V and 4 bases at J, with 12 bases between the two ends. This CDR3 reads CATSDRQGGETQYF. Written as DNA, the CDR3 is TGTGCCACCAGTGACCGACAGGGAGGAGAGACCCAGTACTTC.

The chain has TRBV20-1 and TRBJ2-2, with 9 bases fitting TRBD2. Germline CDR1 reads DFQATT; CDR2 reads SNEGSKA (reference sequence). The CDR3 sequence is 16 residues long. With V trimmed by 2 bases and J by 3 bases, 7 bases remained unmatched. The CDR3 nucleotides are TGCAGTGCTAGAACCGGGACTAGCAGATACACCGGGGAGCTGTTTTTT. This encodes CSARTGTSRYTGELFF.

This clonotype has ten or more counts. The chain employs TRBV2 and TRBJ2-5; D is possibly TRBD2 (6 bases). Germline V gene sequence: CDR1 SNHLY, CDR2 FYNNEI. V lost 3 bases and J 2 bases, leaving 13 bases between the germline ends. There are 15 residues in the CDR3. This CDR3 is CASSDGLYRQETQYF. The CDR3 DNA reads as TGTGCCAGCAGTGATGGACTATATAGGCAAGAGACCCAGTACTTC.

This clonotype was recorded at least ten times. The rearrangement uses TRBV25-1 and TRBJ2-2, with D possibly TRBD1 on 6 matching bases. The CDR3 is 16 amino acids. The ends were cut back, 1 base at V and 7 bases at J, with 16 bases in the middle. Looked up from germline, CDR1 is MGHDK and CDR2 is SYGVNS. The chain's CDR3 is CASSESPGRGLGELFF. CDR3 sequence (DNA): TGTGCCAGCAGTGAATCCCCCGGCAGGGGCCTCGGGGAGCTGTTTTTT.

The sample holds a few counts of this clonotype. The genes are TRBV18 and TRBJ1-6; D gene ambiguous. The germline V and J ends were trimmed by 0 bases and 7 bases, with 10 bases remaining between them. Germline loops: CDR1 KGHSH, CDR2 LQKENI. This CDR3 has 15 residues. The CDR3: CASSPPNRENSPLHF. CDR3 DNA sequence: TGTGCCAGCTCACCACCCAACCGAGAAAATTCACCCCTCCACTTT.

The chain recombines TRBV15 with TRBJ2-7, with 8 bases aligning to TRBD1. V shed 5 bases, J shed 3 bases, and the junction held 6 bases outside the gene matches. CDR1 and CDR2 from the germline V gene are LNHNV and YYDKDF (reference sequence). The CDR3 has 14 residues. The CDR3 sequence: CATSGRDRLYEQYF. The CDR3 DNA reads TGTGCCACCAGCGGCCGGGACAGGCTCTACGAGCAGTACTTC.

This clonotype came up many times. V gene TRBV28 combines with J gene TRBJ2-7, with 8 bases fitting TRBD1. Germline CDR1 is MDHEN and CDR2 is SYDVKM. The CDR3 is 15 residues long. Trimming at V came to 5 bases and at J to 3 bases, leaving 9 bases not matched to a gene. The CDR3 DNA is TGTGCCAGCAGTGGGGCCGGGACAGGCATCTACGAGCAGTACTTC. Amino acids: CASSGAGTGIYEQYF.

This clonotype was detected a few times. The CDR3 DNA follows: TGTGCCAGCAGCCTGGCGGGAATTTCTTGGCCCCAGCATTTT. It encodes CASSLAGISWPQHF. The chain is built from TRBV28 and TRBJ1-5; D gene unclear. Trimming took 6 bases from V and 9 from J, leaving 18 bases between them. CDR3 length: 14 amino acids. Germline lookup yields CDR1 MDHEN and CDR2 SYDVKM.

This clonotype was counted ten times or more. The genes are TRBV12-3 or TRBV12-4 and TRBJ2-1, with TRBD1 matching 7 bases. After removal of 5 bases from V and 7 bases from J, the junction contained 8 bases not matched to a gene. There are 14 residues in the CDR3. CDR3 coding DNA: TGTGCCAGCAGTCCCTGGACAGGAGGAAATGAGCAGTTCTTC. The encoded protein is CASSPWTGGNEQFF.

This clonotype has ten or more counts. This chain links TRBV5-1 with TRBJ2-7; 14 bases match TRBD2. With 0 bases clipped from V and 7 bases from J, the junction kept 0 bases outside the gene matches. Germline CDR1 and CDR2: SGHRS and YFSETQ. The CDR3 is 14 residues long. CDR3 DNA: TGCGCCAGCAGCTTGGGGACTAGCGGGGGGGAGCAGTACTTC. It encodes CASSLGTSGGEQYF. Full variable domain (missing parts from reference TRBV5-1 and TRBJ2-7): KAGVTQTPRYLIKTRGQQVTLSCSPISGHRSVSWYQQTPGQGLQFLFEYFSETQRNKGNFPGRFSGRQFSNSRSEMNVSTLELGDSALYLCASSLGTSGGEQYFGPGTRLTVT.

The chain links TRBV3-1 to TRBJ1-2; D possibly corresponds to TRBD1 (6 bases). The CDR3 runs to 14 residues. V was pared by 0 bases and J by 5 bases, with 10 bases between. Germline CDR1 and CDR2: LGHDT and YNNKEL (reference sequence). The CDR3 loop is CASSQDFGTYGYTF. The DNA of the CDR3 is TGTGCCAGCAGCCAAGATTTTGGGACATATGGCTACACCTTC.

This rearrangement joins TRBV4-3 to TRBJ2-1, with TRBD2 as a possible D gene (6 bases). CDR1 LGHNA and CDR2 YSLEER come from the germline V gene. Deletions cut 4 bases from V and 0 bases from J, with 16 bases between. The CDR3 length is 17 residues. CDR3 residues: CASSPPRRGSSYNEQFF. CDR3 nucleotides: TGCGCCAGCAGCCCCCCACGTCGGGGGAGCTCCTACAATGAGCAGTTCTTC.

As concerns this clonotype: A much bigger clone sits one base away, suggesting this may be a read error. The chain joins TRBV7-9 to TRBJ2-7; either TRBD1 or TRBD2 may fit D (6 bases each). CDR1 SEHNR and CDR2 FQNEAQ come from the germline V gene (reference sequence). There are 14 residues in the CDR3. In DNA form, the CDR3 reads TGTGCCAACAGCTTAGGGGGAGGCCCCTACGAGCAGTACTTC. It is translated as CANSLGGGPYEQYF.

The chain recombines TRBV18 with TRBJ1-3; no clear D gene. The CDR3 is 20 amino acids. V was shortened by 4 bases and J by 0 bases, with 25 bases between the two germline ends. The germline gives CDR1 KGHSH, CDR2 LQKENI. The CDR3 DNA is TGTGCCAGCTCACAAGCGTCAGCTACAAGCTCCTGGACCTCTGGAAACACCATATATTTT. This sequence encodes CASSQASATSSWTSGNTIYF.

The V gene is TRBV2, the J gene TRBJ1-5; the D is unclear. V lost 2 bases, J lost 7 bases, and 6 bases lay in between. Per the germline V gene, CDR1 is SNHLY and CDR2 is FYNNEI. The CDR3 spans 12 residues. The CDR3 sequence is CASSELIQPQHF. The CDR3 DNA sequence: TGTGCCAGCAGTGAATTGATACAGCCCCAGCATTTT.

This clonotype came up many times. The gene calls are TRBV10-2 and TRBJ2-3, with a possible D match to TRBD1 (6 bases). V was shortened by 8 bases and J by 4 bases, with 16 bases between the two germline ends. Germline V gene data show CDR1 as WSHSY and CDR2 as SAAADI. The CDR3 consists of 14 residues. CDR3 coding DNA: TGCGCCAGCGGCGGTCAGGGGTTGCCAGATACGCAGTATTTT. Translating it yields CASGGQGLPDTQYF.

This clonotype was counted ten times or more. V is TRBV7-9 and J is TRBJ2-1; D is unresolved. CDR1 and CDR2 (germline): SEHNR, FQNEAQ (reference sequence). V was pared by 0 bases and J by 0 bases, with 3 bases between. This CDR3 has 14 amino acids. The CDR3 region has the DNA TGTGCCAGCAGCTTAGCGGACTCCTACAATGAGCAGTTCTTC. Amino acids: CASSLADSYNEQFF.

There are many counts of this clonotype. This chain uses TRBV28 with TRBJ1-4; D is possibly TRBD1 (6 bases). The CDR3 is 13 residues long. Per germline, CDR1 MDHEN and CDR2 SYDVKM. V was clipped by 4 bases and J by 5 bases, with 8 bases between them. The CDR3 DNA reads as TGTGCCAGCAGTTACAGGGCAAATGAAAAACTGTTTTTT. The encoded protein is CASSYRANEKLFF.

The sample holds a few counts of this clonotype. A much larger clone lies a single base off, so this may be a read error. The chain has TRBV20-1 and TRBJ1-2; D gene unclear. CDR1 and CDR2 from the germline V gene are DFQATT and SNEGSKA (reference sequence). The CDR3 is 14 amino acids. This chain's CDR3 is CSANPLQFNYGYSF. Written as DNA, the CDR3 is TGCAGTGCTAACCCCCTACAGTTTAACTATGGCTACTCCTTC.

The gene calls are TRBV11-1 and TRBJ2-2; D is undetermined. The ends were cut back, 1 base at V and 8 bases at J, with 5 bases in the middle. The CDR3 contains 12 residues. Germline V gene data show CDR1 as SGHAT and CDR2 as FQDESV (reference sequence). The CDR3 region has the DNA TGTGCCAGCAGCTTAGGACGGGGGGAGCTGTTTTTT. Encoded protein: CASSLGRGELFF.

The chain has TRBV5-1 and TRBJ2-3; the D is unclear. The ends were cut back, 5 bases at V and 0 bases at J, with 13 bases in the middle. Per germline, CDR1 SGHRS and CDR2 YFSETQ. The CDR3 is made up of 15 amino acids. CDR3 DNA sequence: TGCGCCAGCAGGTTAGACGGCTCTAGCACAGATACGCAGTATTTT. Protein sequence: CASRLDGSSTDTQYF.

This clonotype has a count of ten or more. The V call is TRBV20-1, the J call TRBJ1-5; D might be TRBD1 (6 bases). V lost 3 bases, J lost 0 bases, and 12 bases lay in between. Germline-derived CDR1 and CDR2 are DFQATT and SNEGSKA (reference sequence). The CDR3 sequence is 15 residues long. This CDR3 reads CSASWGADSNQPQHF. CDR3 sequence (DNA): TGCAGTGCTAGTTGGGGGGCCGATAGCAATCAGCCCCAGCATTTT.

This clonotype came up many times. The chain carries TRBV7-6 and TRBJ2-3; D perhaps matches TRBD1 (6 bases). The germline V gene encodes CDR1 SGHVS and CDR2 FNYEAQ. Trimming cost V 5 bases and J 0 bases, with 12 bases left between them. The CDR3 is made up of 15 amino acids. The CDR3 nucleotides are TGTGCCAGCAGCCGGGACATTCCTAGCACAGATACGCAGTATTTT. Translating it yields CASSRDIPSTDTQYF.

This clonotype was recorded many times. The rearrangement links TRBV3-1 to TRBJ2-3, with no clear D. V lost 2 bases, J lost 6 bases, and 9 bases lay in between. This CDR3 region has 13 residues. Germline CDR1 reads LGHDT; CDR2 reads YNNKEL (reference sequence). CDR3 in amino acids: CASSQNLGDTQYF. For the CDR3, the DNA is TGTGCCAGCAGCCAAAATTTAGGCGATACGCAGTATTTT.

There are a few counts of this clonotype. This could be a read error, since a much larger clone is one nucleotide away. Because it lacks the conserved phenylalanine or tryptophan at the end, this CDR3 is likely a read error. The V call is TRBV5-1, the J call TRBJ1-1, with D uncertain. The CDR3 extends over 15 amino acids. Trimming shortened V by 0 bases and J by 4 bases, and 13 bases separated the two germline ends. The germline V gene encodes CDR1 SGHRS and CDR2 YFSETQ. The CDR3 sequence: CASSLEGILATEAFC. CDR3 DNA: TGCGCCAGCAGCTTGGAAGGGATCTTGGCCACTGAAGCTTTCTGT.

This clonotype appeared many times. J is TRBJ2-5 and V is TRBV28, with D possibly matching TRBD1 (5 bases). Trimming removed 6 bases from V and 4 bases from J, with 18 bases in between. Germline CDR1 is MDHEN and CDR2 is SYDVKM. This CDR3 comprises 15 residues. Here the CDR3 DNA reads TGTGCCAGCAGCCGCGTGGGGCACCACGTAGAGACCCAGTACTTC. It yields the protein CASSRVGHHVETQYF.

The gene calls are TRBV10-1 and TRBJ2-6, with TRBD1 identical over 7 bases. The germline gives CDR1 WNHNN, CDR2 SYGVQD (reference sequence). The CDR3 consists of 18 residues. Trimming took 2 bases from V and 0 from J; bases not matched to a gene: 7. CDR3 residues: CASSERTGSTSGANVLTF. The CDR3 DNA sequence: TGCGCCAGCAGTGAGCGGACAGGTTCTACCTCTGGGGCCAACGTCCTGACTTTC.